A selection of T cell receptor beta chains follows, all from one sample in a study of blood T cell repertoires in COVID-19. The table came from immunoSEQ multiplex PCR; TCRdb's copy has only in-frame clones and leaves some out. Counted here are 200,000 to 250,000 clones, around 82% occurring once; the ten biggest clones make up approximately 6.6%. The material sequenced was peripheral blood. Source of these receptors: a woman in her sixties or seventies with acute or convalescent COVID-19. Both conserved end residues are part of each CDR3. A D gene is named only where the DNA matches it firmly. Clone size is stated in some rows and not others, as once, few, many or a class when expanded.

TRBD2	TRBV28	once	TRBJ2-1	CASSLPPAGQRGPYNEQFF	TGTGCCAGCAGTTTACCCCCCGCAGGGCAGCGGGGGCCCTACAATGAGCAGTTCTTC
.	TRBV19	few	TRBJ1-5	CASSPTSYQPQHF	TGTGCCAGTAGCCCAACGAGTTATCAGCCCCAGCATTTT
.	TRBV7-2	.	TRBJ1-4	CASSRAGQVNEKLFF	TGTGCCAGCAGCAGAGCGGGCCAGGTTAATGAAAAACTGTTTTTT
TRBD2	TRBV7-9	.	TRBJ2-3	CASSPSGGSDTQYF	TGTGCCAGCAGCCCTAGCGGGGGCTCAGATACGCAGTATTTT
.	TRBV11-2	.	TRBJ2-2	CASRTQGVGGELFF	TGTGCCAGCAGGACCCAAGGGGTGGGCGGGGAGCTGTTTTTT
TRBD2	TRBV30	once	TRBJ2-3	CAWSGGWGTDTQYF	TGTGCCTGGAGCGGGGGGTGGGGCACAGATACGCAGTATTTT
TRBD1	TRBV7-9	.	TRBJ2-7	CASSAGTGALYEQYF	TGTGCCAGCAGCGCTGGGACAGGAGCTCTCTACGAGCAGTACTTC
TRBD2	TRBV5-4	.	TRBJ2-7	CASSLDGTNKQYF	TGTGCCAGCAGCTTGGACGGGACTAATAAGCAGTACTTC
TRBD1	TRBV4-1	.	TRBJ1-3	CASSRSQGAQGNTIYF	TGCGCCAGCAGCCGATCCCAGGGGGCGCAGGGAAACACCATATATTTT
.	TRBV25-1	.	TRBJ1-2	CARTRGYGYTF	TGTGCCAGAACCAGGGGATATGGCTACACCTTC